This passage covers 27 T cell receptor beta chains from one sample sequenced in a study of cytomegalovirus exposure and HLA in healthy donors. 60 Vbeta and 13 Jbeta primers were used in PCR. The data were produced by immunoSEQ multiplex PCR, yet TCRdb's version contains in-frame clones alone and is incomplete. The table shows fewer than 85,000 clones, with more than 75% occurring only once. Input material: PBMCs. These receptor sequences come from a man aged 40-49 years in good health and CMV-seronegative.

This sequence joins TRBV9 and TRBJ2-7; the D gene is possibly TRBD2 (5 bases). CDR1 is SGDLS and CDR2 is YYNGEE in the germline V gene. With 2 bases removed from V and 5 bases from J, the gap between germline ends came to 14 bases. This CDR3 is built from 14 residues. CDR3 region: CASSVGGLANEQYF. The CDR3 DNA reads TGTGCCAGCAGCGTCGGCGGGCTAGCCAACGAGCAGTACTTC. The full variable domain, in which reference TRBV9 and TRBJ2-7 provide the parts outside the CDR3, is DSGVTQTPKHLITATGQRVTLRCSPRSGDLSVYWYQQSLDQGLQFLIQYYNGEERAKGNILERFSAQQFPDLHSELNLSSLELGDSALYFCASSVGGLANEQYFGPGTRLTVT.

The chain couples TRBV30 to TRBJ1-1; no clear D gene. V shed 2 bases and J shed 2 bases, with 9 bases lying between them. The CDR3 totals 13 residues. Per the germline V gene, CDR1 is GTSNPN and CDR2 is SVGIG (reference sequence). The CDR3 protein is CAWSRSVNTEAFF. CDR3 coding DNA: TGTGCCTGGAGTCGTTCCGTTAACACTGAAGCTTTCTTT.

The CDR3 DNA reads TGCGCCAGCAGCTTGGATCGGGGACAGGGGGCTTCCTACGAGCAGTACTTC. It encodes CASSLDRGQGASYEQYF. The rearrangement uses TRBV5-1 and TRBJ2-7, with 12 positions matching TRBD1. This CDR3 comprises 17 residues. CDR1 is SGHRS, CDR2 YFSETQ, per germline. V dropped 0 bases and J dropped 1; count of bases not matched to a gene: 5.

The rearrangement links TRBV9 to TRBJ2-6; D possibly corresponds to TRBD1 (5 bases). Germline CDR1 reads SGDLS; CDR2 reads YYNGEE. V shed 0 bases and J shed 3 bases, with 7 bases lying between them. CDR3 size: 15 residues. CDR3 loop: CASSVVGVGANVLTF. DNA of the CDR3: TGTGCCAGCAGCGTAGTAGGGGTTGGGGCCAACGTCCTGACTTTC.

V and J are TRBV15 and TRBJ1-6; 9 bases agree with TRBD1. This CDR3 is 16 amino acids long. From germline, CDR1 is LNHNV and CDR2 YYDKDF (reference sequence). J gave up 9 bases and V 1 base, and 7 bases lay outside the gene matches. DNA of the CDR3: TGTGCCACCAGCAGAGGACTCCGGGACAGGGTTTCACCCCTCCACTTT. Translated: CATSRGLRDRVSPLHF.

This chain connects TRBV7-3 to TRBJ2-7; TRBD1 matches 7 bases. The CDR3 contains 14 residues. The trim removed 0 bases at V and 3 bases at J, leaving 2 bases unmatched. Looked up from germline, CDR1 is SGHTA and CDR2 is FQGTGA. CDR3 bases: TGTGCCAGCAGCTTAACGGGGGACAGCTACGAGCAGTACTTC. This encodes CASSLTGDSYEQYF.

The V and J genes are TRBV18 and TRBJ1-5, with D perhaps TRBD1 (5 bases). Between the trimmed V and J ends, which lost 5 bases and 4 bases, there was a span of 18 bases. The CDR3 is 16 residues long. Germline-derived CDR1 and CDR2 are KGHSH and LQKENI. CDR3 residues: CASSARSAGPNQPQHF. The CDR3 DNA is TGTGCCAGCTCAGCACGTTCCGCAGGGCCAAATCAGCCCCAGCATTTT.

The chain couples TRBV5-1 to TRBJ2-5, with 8 bases fitting TRBD1. The DNA end is more similar to TRBJ2-7, so the J call may be wrong. CDR1 SGHRS and CDR2 YFSETQ come from the germline V gene. This CDR3 is built from 15 residues. CDR3 nucleotide sequence: TGCGCCAGCAGACCCGGACAGGGATACGTCTACGAGCAGTACTTC. Translating gives CASRPGQGYVYEQYF.

The chain couples TRBV5-6 to TRBJ1-2; 7 bases fit TRBD1. Germline V gene sequence: CDR1 SGHDT, CDR2 YYEEEE. The CDR3 is made up of 14 amino acids. V shed 2 bases and J 3 bases; nucleotides not matched to a gene: 4. In nucleotides, the CDR3 is TGTGCCAGCAGCTTACTAGGGGGCGACTATGGCTACACCTTC. It translates to CASSLLGGDYGYTF. The full variable domain, rest sourced from reference TRBV5-6 and TRBJ1-2, is DAGVTQSPTHLIKTRGQQVTLRCSPKSGHDTVSWYQQALGQGPQFIFQYYEEEERQRGNFPDRFSGHQFPNYSSELNVNALLLGDSALYLCASSLLGGDYGYTFGSGTRLTVV.

This clone was seen a single time. The chain uses TRBV9 and TRBJ2-3, with TRBD2 identical over 7 bases. The germline V gene has CDR1 SGDLS and CDR2 YYNGEE. The CDR3 consists of 18 residues. J was trimmed by 1 base and V by 0 bases; bases with no gene match: 11. CDR3 DNA sequence: TGTGCCAGCAGCGTAGATGCTGGGGCCAGCGGGGGCACAGATACGCAGTATTTT. This codes for CASSVDAGASGGTDTQYF.

The J gene is TRBJ1-4, the V gene TRBV30; no definite D call. This CDR3 contains 12 residues. V lost 4 bases and J lost 2, with 5 bases in between. Germline lookup yields CDR1 GTSNPN and CDR2 SVGIG (reference sequence). This chain's CDR3 is CAWIQTNEKLFF. The DNA for the CDR3 is TGTGCCTGGATCCAGACTAATGAAAAACTGTTTTTT.

The V and J genes are TRBV6-4 and TRBJ1-1; D may be TRBD1 (5 bases). Trimming removed 6 bases from V and 5 bases from J, with 13 bases in between. The germline V gene has CDR1 MRHNA and CDR2 SNTAGT. The CDR3 spans 13 residues. The CDR3 is CASSPRGGTEAFF. CDR3 nucleotide sequence: TGTGCCAGCAGCCCACGGGGGGGAACTGAAGCTTTCTTT.

The chain couples TRBV6-5 to TRBJ2-1; D is ambiguous. With 7 bases removed from V and 6 bases from J, the gap between germline ends came to 19 bases. CDR3 length: 15 amino acids. Germline CDR1 reads MNHEY; CDR2 reads SVGAGI. CDR3 in DNA: TGTGCCAGCAACGAACATAGCCCTAGAGCCAATGAGCAGTTCTTC. Amino acids: CASNEHSPRANEQFF.

The V and J genes are TRBV7-3 and TRBJ1-4; TRBD1 is a possible D gene (6 bases). The CDR3 spans 15 residues. V was clipped by 5 bases and J by 4 bases, with 14 bases between them. The germline V gene has CDR1 SGHTA and CDR2 FQGTGA. This CDR3 is CASSLGGRFNEKLFF. CDR3 bases: TGTGCCAGCAGCCTAGGGGGACGGTTTAATGAAAAACTGTTTTTT.

This sequence joins TRBV5-1 and TRBJ2-1; 8 positions agree with TRBD1. Unmatched junction bases numbered 3, after V lost 7 bases and J lost 0 bases. The CDR3 runs 14 residues. Per the germline V gene, CDR1 is SGHRS and CDR2 is YFSETQ. The CDR3 sequence: CASGQGSSYNEQFF. Here the CDR3 DNA reads TGCGCCAGCGGACAGGGTAGCTCCTACAATGAGCAGTTCTTC.

Only one count was recorded for this clone. The chain carries TRBV6-5 and TRBJ2-1; TRBD2 matches 10 bases. Germline V lookup: CDR1 MNHEY, CDR2 SVGAGI. There are 15 residues in the CDR3. Losses at the gene ends were 5 bases for V and 2 bases for J; bases not matched to a gene: 3. The CDR3 DNA reads as TGTGCCAGCAGTGCCGGGACTAGCGCCTACAATGAGCAGTTCTTC. The encoded protein is CASSAGTSAYNEQFF.

This chain uses TRBV4-1 with TRBJ2-3, with 7 bases that match TRBD2. Germline CDR1 MGHRA, CDR2 YSYEKL. The CDR3 covers 16 residues. V shed 0 bases and J 3 bases; nucleotides not matched to a gene: 6. The CDR3 DNA is TGCGCCAGCAGCCAAGAAAGTCGCGGGGGTACAGATACGCAGTATTTT. Its translation: CASSQESRGGTDTQYF.

The chain has TRBV7-9 and TRBJ2-7; D gene unclear. Germline-derived CDR1 and CDR2 are SEHNR and FQNEAQ (reference sequence). V lost 2 bases, J lost 0 bases, and 5 bases lay in between. The CDR3 has 13 amino acids. CDR3 nucleotide sequence: TGTGCCAGCAGCTTAACTCTCTCCTACGAGCAGTACTTC. This sequence encodes CASSLTLSYEQYF.

The chain uses TRBV27 and TRBJ2-5, with 8 bases identical to TRBD1. The J call may not be correct, given that the DNA end is closer to TRBJ2-7. CDR3 length equals 17 residues. CDR1 and CDR2 from the germline V gene are MNHEY and SMNVEV (reference sequence). The CDR3 DNA sequence: TGTGCCAGCAGTTTAGGGGCCCCAGACAGGGGAGTACACGAGCAGTACTTC. Encoded protein: CASSLGAPDRGVHEQYF.

This clone was found a few times. V gene TRBV30 combines with J gene TRBJ1-1, with 10 bases that match TRBD1. Germline CDR1 GTSNPN, CDR2 SVGIG (reference sequence). The CDR3 spans 13 residues. V trimming: 3 bases; J trimming: 6 bases; junction bases outside the gene matches: 4. In DNA, the CDR3 is TGTGCCTGGAGCAGACAGGGGGCAGCTGAAGCTTTCTTT. Translated, it gives CAWSRQGAAEAFF.

V gene TRBV6-1 combines with J gene TRBJ2-1; D is perhaps TRBD1 (5 bases). The CDR3 has 13 amino acids. The germline V gene has CDR1 MNHNS and CDR2 SASEGT. V lost 6 bases and J 4 bases, leaving 10 bases between the germline ends. In nucleotides, the CDR3 is TGTGCCAGCAGGCGGCAGGGTTACAATGAGCAGTTCTTC. This translates into CASRRQGYNEQFF.

V and J are TRBV19 and TRBJ1-3; D gene uncertain. V was clipped by 5 bases and J by 0 bases, with 11 bases between them. Germline V gives CDR1 LNHDA, CDR2 SQIVND (reference sequence). This CDR3 contains 15 residues. The CDR3 region is CASSRSESSGNTIYF. The DNA for the CDR3 is TGTGCCAGTAGTCGGTCTGAGAGCTCTGGAAACACCATATATTTT.

The V and J genes are TRBV7-3 and TRBJ2-2; weak D call: TRBD2 (7 bases). The V end was cut by 3 bases, the J end by 1 base, with 12 bases between. CDR1 SGHTA and CDR2 FQGTGA come from the germline V gene. CDR3 length equals 16 residues. DNA of the CDR3: TGTGCCAGCAGCTTTCCGAGGGGGGGGAACACCGGGGAGCTGTTTTTT. It yields the protein CASSFPRGGNTGELFF.

This clone occurred many times. The rearrangement links TRBV19 to TRBJ1-2; D not certain. The CDR3 is 12 amino acids. The germline V and J ends were trimmed by 5 bases and 4 bases, with 8 bases remaining between them. In germline, CDR1 is LNHDA, CDR2 SQIVND (reference sequence). CDR3 DNA: TGTGCCAGTAGTGTCCCTATCTATGGCTACACCTTC. Its protein is CASSVPIYGYTF.

The rearrangement uses TRBV5-4 and TRBJ2-1; 8 bases fit TRBD2. After removal of 0 bases from V and 5 bases from J, the junction contained 7 bases not matched to a gene. The germline CDR1 and CDR2 sequences are SGHNT and YYREEE (reference sequence). The CDR3 runs 16 residues. In nucleotides, the CDR3 is TGTGCCAGCAGCTTGGGTAATAGCGGGGTCAACAATGAGCAGTTCTTC. Its protein is CASSLGNSGVNNEQFF.

The V and J genes are TRBV10-3 and TRBJ1-2; 8 bases fit TRBD1. Germline trimming cut 6 bases from V and 3 bases from J; bases unmatched to any gene: 12. The CDR3 extends over 16 amino acids. Germline CDR1 ENHRY, CDR2 SYGVKD. The CDR3 sequence: CAIRKESGQAYYGYTF. Written as DNA, the CDR3 is TGTGCCATCAGGAAAGAATCGGGACAGGCTTACTATGGCTACACCTTC.

The sample holds one count of this clone. The chain recombines TRBV18 with TRBJ1-1; maybe TRBD1 (6 bases). Trimming stripped 2 bases from V and 0 bases from J, with 13 bases between. The CDR3 runs 16 residues. Germline-derived CDR1 and CDR2 are KGHSH and LQKENI. Written as DNA, the CDR3 is TGTGCCAGCTCACCAGGGTCGACAGGATTGAACACTGAAGCTTTCTTT. Amino acid sequence: CASSPGSTGLNTEAFF.